Presented here are 29 T cell receptor beta chains from one specimen sequenced in a study of shared clonotypes between healthy human individuals. Produced via immunoSEQ multiplex PCR; TCRdb's table is partial and in-frame only. The repertoire holds hundreds of thousands of clones, with around 86% as singletons. The sample was memory CD8+ T cells sorted from blood. Specified subset: CD45RO+ cells pooled with CCR7-negative TemRA cells. The source of these receptors is a man younger than 30 in good health.

The V gene is TRBV29-1, the J gene TRBJ2-2, with D perhaps TRBD1 (5 bases). V was clipped by 6 bases and J by 5 bases, with 10 bases between them. The CDR3 is 12 amino acids. Germline loops: CDR1 SQVTM, CDR2 ANQGSEA. CDR3 residues: CSVDTGTGELFF. The CDR3 DNA reads TGCAGCGTAGATACAGGTACCGGGGAGCTGTTTTTT.

The chain carries TRBV27 and TRBJ2-6; TRBD1 matches at 12 bases. V lost 8 bases, J lost 4 bases, and 9 bases stayed unmatched. The CDR3 loop spans 17 amino acids. The V gene's germline CDR1 is MNHEY and CDR2 SMNVEV (reference sequence). The CDR3 sequence is CASSWGTGGVGANVLTF. The CDR3 nucleotides are TGTGCCAGCTCCTGGGGGACAGGGGGCGTCGGGGCCAACGTCCTGACTTTC.

The chain combines TRBV7-6 with TRBJ2-5; D possibly uses TRBD1 or TRBD2 (5 bases each). This CDR3 region has 14 residues. Germline CDR1 SGHVS, CDR2 FNYEAQ. Deletions cut 5 bases from V and 2 bases from J, with 12 bases between. This chain's CDR3 is CASSARWGQETQYF. CDR3 coding DNA: TGTGCCAGCAGCGCAAGATGGGGGCAAGAGACCCAGTACTTC.

The V and J genes are TRBV9 and TRBJ2-5; D is possibly TRBD2 (7 bases). Germline V gene lookup returns CDR1 SGDLS and CDR2 YYNGEE. This CDR3 spans 17 amino acids. With 0 bases removed from V and 0 bases from J, the gap between germline ends came to 15 bases. The CDR3 region is CASSVDGGGLYQETQYF. CDR3 bases: TGTGCCAGCAGCGTAGATGGCGGGGGCCTGTACCAAGAGACCCAGTACTTC.

This sequence joins TRBV6-1 and TRBJ1-4; 8 nucleotides align to TRBD1. Germline lookup yields CDR1 MNHNS and CDR2 SASEGT. Trimming removed 2 bases from V and 2 bases from J; junction bases left unmatched: 7. The length of the CDR3 is 17 residues. The CDR3 reads CASSEYARGRTNEKLFF. As DNA, the CDR3 is TGTGCCAGCAGTGAATACGCCAGGGGGCGGACTAATGAAAAACTGTTTTTT.

The genes are TRBV10-3 and TRBJ1-1; TRBD1 might be the D (6 bases). Looked up from germline, CDR1 is ENHRY and CDR2 is SYGVKD. The CDR3 length is 14 residues. V lost 4 bases and J lost 0, with 9 bases in between. The chain's CDR3 is CAISGAGVNTEAFF. The CDR3 coding sequence is TGTGCCATCAGTGGGGCAGGGGTGAACACTGAAGCTTTCTTT.

Points on this clone: The sample has other DNA sequences that encode this CDR3 too. The chain joins TRBV27 to TRBJ2-1; 14 bases map to TRBD2. CDR1 and CDR2 from the germline V gene are MNHEY and SMNVEV (reference sequence). The V segment lost 5 bases and the J segment 6 bases; nucleotides outside the gene matches: 3. The CDR3 is 15 amino acids. DNA of the CDR3: TGTGCCAGCAGTCCCGGGACTAGCGGGGGCAATGAGCAGTTCTTC. Encoded protein: CASSPGTSGGNEQFF.

The rearrangement links TRBV27 to TRBJ2-3; 8 bases agree with TRBD1. The CDR3 is 14 residues long. Germline V CDR1 and CDR2: MNHEY, SMNVEV (reference sequence). V was pared by 6 bases and J by 2 bases, with 4 bases of the junction left unmatched. CDR3: CASSRQGTTDTQYF. CDR3 sequence (DNA): TGTGCCAGCAGCAGACAGGGGACCACAGATACGCAGTATTTT.

This sequence joins TRBV5-6 and TRBJ2-3; TRBD2 aligns across 11 bases. The V gene's germline CDR1 is SGHDT and CDR2 YYEEEE. V lost 2 bases to trimming and J lost 5 bases; unmatched junction nucleotides: 7. The CDR3 length is 16 residues. This CDR3 reads CASSLGRLAGGDTQYF. The CDR3 coding sequence is TGTGCCAGCAGCTTAGGAAGGCTAGCGGGGGGAGATACGCAGTATTTT.

V gene TRBV5-4 combines with J gene TRBJ2-2; 7 bases are shared with TRBD1. V dropped 3 bases and J dropped 3; count of bases not matched to a gene: 8. The CDR3 has 16 residues. Germline V gives CDR1 SGHNT, CDR2 YYREEE (reference sequence). CDR3 nucleotide sequence: TGTGCCAGCAGCTCGAGGGACAGAACTCACACCGGGGAGCTGTTTTTT. Its translation: CASSSRDRTHTGELFF.

The genes are TRBV4-1 and TRBJ2-1; 8 bases line up with TRBD2. V lost 5 bases to trimming and J lost 8 bases; unmatched junction nucleotides: 14. CDR1 is MGHRA and CDR2 is YSYEKL in the germline V gene. The CDR3 extends over 16 amino acids. The CDR3 loop is CASSLLAVTHWDEQFF. Written as DNA, the CDR3 is TGCGCCAGCAGCTTACTAGCGGTGACCCATTGGGATGAGCAGTTCTTC.

V and J are TRBV7-2 and TRBJ2-5, with 11 bases matching TRBD2. V lost 5 bases and J lost 3; bases outside the gene matches: 5. CDR3 length equals 15 residues. CDR1 is SGHTA and CDR2 is FQGNSA in the germline V gene. CDR3 DNA: TGTGCCAGCAGCGAAGTACTAGCGGGAGAAGAGACCCAGTACTTC. The encoded protein is CASSEVLAGEETQYF.

A note on this clone: The limits of the CDR3 on the DNA are not certain, so only TCRdb's listed CDR3 is given. The chain employs TRBV29-1 and TRBJ1-5. Germline V lookup: CDR1 SQVTM, CDR2 ANQGSEA. The CDR3 sequence runs 13 residues, both termini included. CDR3: CSVSFGSGQPQHF.

This clone has just one count. CDR3 in amino acids: CASSSGGATYEQYF. CDR3 nucleotide sequence: TGTGCCAGCAGCTCCGGGGGGGCCACCTACGAGCAGTACTTC. V and J are TRBV7-9 and TRBJ2-7, with TRBD2 identical over 8 bases. CDR3 length: 14 residues. Looked up from germline, CDR1 is SEHNR and CDR2 is FQNEAQ (reference sequence). Trimming cost V 4 bases and J 2 bases; bases outside gene matches: 4.

The rearrangement uses TRBV30 and TRBJ1-3; maybe TRBD1 (5 bases). The CDR3 runs to 13 residues. CDR1 is GTSNPN, CDR2 SVGIG, per germline (reference sequence). Trimming cost V 5 bases and J 4 bases, with 12 bases left between them. The CDR3 DNA is TGTGCCTGGTCAGGGATTCCAGGAAACACCATATATTTT. It specifies CAWSGIPGNTIYF.

Comments on this clone: Other DNA sequences from this sample encode an identical CDR3 as well. The genes are TRBV4-1 and TRBJ1-1, with TRBD1 matching over 7 bases. The CDR3 is 14 amino acids. Germline trimming cut 1 base from V and 3 bases from J; bases unmatched to any gene: 2. Germline V gene lookup returns CDR1 MGHRA and CDR2 YSYEKL. CDR3 DNA sequence: TGCGCCAGCAGCCAAGGACAGGGTGACACTGAAGCTTTCTTT. It is translated as CASSQGQGDTEAFF.

V usage is TRBV21-1 and J usage is TRBJ1-5. TRBV21-1 is reported as a pseudogene. This CDR3 is built from 17 residues. DNA for the CDR3: TGTGCCAGCAGCAAAGTTTCGGGGGACGTTAGCAATCAGCCCCAGCATTTT. This translates into CASSKVSGDVSNQPQHF.

The rearrangement uses TRBV11-2 and TRBJ2-5, with a possible D match to TRBD2 (6 bases). V lost 7 bases and J 3 bases, leaving 18 bases between the germline ends. The CDR3 loop spans 15 amino acids. From germline, CDR1 is SGHAT and CDR2 FQNNGV. DNA for the CDR3: TGTGCCAGCACCCTTGGGGGGAATTGGGAAGAGACCCAGTACTTC. Translating gives CASTLGGNWEETQYF.

This chain joins TRBV11-3 and TRBJ2-3; 13 bases line up with TRBD2. The V segment lost 7 bases and the J segment 0 bases; nucleotides outside the gene matches: 13. The length of the CDR3 is 19 residues. CDR1 is SGHNT, CDR2 YENEEA, per germline. The CDR3 region is CASIGRLAGGPVSTDTQYF. CDR3 sequence (DNA): TGTGCCAGCATCGGGAGACTAGCGGGAGGACCGGTTAGCACAGATACGCAGTATTTT. Looking up the rest from reference TRBV11-3 and TRBJ2-3 gives the full variable domain: EAGVVQSPRYKIIEKKQPVAFWCNPISGHNTLYWYLQNLGQGPELLIRYENEEAVDDSQLPKDRFSAERLKGVDSTLKIQPAELGDSAVYLCASIGRLAGGPVSTDTQYFGPGTRLTVL.

The chain recombines TRBV10-1 with TRBJ1-1, with unresolved D. Trimming left V 5 bases short and J 5 bases short, with 18 bases between. Germline V gene sequence: CDR1 WNHNN, CDR2 SYGVQD (reference sequence). The CDR3 loop spans 15 amino acids. The CDR3 DNA reads as TGCGCCAGCAGTCTGTCCCGCAAGGGTTGGACTGAAGCTTTCTTT. Translating it yields CASSLSRKGWTEAFF.

The CDR3 coding sequence is TGTGCCAGCAGTCTAGAGCTCTTCAGTCCACGTACCGGGGAGCTGTTTTTT. Translated: CASSLELFSPRTGELFF. The V and J genes are TRBV2 and TRBJ2-2; D uncertain. Germline CDR1 reads SNHLY; CDR2 reads FYNNEI. CDR3 length: 17 residues. V lost 5 bases and J lost 5, with 21 bases in between.

The chain employs TRBV13 and TRBJ1-4; TRBD1 matches 9 bases. Trimming removed 5 bases from V and 7 bases from J; junction bases left unmatched: 8. CDR1 is PRHDT and CDR2 is FYEKMQ in the germline V gene (reference sequence). CDR3 length: 15 amino acids. CDR3 sequence (DNA): TGTGCCAGCAGCCAACCGGGACAGGGTAGTGAAAAACTGTTTTTT. Translation: CASSQPGQGSEKLFF.

This chain uses TRBV25-1 with TRBJ2-7; the D gene is possibly TRBD1 (5 bases). This CDR3 spans 13 amino acids. Trimming removed 3 bases at V and 0 bases at J, with 6 bases between. Germline CDR1 reads MGHDK; CDR2 reads SYGVNS. The CDR3 DNA is TGTGCCAGCAGTGAGGGGCTCTCCTACGAGCAGTACTTC. It codes for CASSEGLSYEQYF.

The J gene is TRBJ1-1, the V gene TRBV30, with D uncertain. Trimming took off 1 base at V and 1 base at J, with 7 bases between the two ends. Germline values: CDR1 GTSNPN, CDR2 SVGIG (reference sequence). CDR3 length: 13 residues. The CDR3 nucleotides read TGTGCCTGGAGTGCCAGCCAGAACACTGAAGCTTTCTTT. The encoded protein is CAWSASQNTEAFF.

The chain combines TRBV27 with TRBJ1-6; maybe TRBD1 (6 bases). Between the trimmed V and J ends, which lost 6 bases and 7 bases, there was a span of 16 bases. Germline values: CDR1 MNHEY, CDR2 SMNVEV (reference sequence). The CDR3 is made up of 15 amino acids. CDR3 DNA: TGTGCCAGCAGCCCGGGGGGCGTAGGGAATTCACCCCTCCACTTT. Translated: CASSPGGVGNSPLHF.

CDR3 sequence: CASSFAGGPNEQYF. The CDR3 coding sequence is TGTGCCAGCAGTTTTGCGGGAGGGCCTAACGAGCAGTACTTC. This rearrangement joins TRBV6-5 to TRBJ2-7; TRBD2 agrees at 9 bases. The CDR3 loop spans 14 amino acids. J was trimmed by 5 bases and V by 4 bases; bases with no gene match: 6. Germline lookup yields CDR1 MNHEY and CDR2 SVGAGI.

The chain combines TRBV4-1 with TRBJ1-6; 8 bases map to TRBD1. V lost 0 bases, J lost 10 bases, and 8 bases stayed unmatched. Germline V CDR1 and CDR2: MGHRA, YSYEKL. This CDR3 has 16 amino acids. The CDR3 here is CASSQDPGQARSPLHF. The CDR3 DNA follows: TGCGCCAGCAGCCAAGATCCGGGACAGGCCCGATCACCCCTCCACTTT.

The rearrangement links TRBV6-5 to TRBJ1-5; no clear D gene. Trimming shortened V by 1 base and J by 6 bases, and 10 bases separated the two germline ends. Germline CDR1 MNHEY, CDR2 SVGAGI. The CDR3 consists of 14 residues. The CDR3 DNA follows: TGTGCCAGCAGTTACTTTTATCCCGGTCAGCCCCAGCATTTT. Protein sequence: CASSYFYPGQPQHF.

The chain joins TRBV9 to TRBJ2-3, with no clear D. Germline values: CDR1 SGDLS, CDR2 YYNGEE. The CDR3 has 15 amino acids. V was clipped by 0 bases and J by 3 bases, with 11 bases between them. CDR3 sequence (DNA): TGTGCCAGCAGCGTAGAATGGGCGGAAACAGATACGCAGTATTTT. It translates to CASSVEWAETDTQYF.